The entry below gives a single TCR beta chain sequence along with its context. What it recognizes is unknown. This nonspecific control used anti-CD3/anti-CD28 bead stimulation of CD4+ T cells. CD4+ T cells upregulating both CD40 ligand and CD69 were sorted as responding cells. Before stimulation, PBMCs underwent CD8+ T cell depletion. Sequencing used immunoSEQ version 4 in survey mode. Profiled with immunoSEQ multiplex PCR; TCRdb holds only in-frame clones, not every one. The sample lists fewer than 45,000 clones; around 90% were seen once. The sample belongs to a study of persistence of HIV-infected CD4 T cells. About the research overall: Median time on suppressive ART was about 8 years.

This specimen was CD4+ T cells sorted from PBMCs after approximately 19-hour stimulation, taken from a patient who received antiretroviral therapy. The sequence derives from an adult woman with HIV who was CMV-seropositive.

CDR3 amino acids: CAIRAEQASYEQYF. The CDR3 coding sequence is TGTGCCATCAGGGCGGAACAGGCCTCCTACGAGCAGTACTTC. This chain connects TRBV10-3 to TRBJ2-7, with D perhaps matching TRBD1 (5 bases). There are 14 residues in the CDR3. Germline values: CDR1 ENHRY, CDR2 SYGVKD. The V and J ends lost 6 bases and 0 bases respectively, with 12 bases between them.